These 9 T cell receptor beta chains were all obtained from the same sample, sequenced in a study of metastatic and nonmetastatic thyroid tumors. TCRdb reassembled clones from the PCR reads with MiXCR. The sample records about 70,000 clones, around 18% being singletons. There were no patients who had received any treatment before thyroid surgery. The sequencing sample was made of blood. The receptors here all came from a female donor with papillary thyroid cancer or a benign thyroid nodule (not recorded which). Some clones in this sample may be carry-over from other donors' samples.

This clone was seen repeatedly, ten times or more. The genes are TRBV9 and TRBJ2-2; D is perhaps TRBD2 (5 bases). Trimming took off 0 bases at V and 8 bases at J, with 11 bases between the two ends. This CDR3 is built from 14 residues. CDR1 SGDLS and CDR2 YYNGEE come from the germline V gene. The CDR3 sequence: CASSVGWEKGELFF. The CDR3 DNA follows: TGTGCCAGCAGCGTAGGGTGGGAGAAGGGGGAGCTGTTTTTT. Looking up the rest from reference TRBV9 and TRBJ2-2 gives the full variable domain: DSGVTQTPKHLITATGQRVTLRCSPRSGDLSVYWYQQSLDQGLQFLIQYYNGEERAKGNILERFSAQQFPDLHSELNLSSLELGDSALYFCASSVGWEKGELFFGEGSRLTVL.

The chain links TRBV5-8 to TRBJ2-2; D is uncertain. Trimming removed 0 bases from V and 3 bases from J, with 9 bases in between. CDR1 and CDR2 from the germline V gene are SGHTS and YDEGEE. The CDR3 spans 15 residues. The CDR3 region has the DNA TGTGCCAGCAGCTTGGTGTTAGGGTACACCGGGGAGCTGTTTTTT. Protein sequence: CASSLVLGYTGELFF.

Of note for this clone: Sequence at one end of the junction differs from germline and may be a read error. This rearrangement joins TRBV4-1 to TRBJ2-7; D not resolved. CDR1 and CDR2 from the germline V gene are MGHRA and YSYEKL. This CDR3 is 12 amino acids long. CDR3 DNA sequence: TGCGCCAACAGCCCCGGTGCCTACGAGCAGTACTTC. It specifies CANSPGAYEQYF.

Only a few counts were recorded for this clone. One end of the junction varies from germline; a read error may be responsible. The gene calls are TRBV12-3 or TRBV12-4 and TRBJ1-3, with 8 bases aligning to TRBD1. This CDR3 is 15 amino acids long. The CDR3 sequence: CASSFAGGTGKTIYF. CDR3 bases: TGTGCCAGCAGTTTCGCAGGGGGCACTGGAAAAACCATATATTTT.

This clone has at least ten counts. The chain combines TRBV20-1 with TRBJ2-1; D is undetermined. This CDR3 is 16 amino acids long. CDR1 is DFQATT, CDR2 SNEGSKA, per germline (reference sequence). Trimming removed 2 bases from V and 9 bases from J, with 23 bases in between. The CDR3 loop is CSARPPPPRSIGEQFF. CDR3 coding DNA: TGCAGTGCTAGACCCCCCCCCCCGCGGTCCATCGGTGAGCAGTTCTTC.

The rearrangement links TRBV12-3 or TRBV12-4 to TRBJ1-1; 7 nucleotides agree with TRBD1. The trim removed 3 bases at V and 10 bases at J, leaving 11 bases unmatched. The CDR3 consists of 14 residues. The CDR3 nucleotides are TGTGCCAGCAGTTTCCTCCAGGGGGTAAGTTCAGCTTTCTTT. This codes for CASSFLQGVSSAFF.

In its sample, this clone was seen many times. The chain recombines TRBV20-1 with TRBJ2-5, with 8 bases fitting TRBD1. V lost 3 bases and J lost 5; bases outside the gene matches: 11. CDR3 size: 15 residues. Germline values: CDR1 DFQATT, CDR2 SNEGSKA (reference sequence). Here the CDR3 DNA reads TGCAGTGCTAGTATGTCGCCAGGGGGCGAGGAGACCCAGTACTTC. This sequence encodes CSASMSPGGEETQYF.

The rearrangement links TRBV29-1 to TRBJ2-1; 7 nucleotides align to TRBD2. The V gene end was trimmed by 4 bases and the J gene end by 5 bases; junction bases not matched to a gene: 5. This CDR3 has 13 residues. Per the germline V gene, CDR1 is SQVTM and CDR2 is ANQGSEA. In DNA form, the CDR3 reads TGCAGCGTTGTAGCGGGTAGGAACAATGAGCAGTTCTTC. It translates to CSVVAGRNNEQFF.

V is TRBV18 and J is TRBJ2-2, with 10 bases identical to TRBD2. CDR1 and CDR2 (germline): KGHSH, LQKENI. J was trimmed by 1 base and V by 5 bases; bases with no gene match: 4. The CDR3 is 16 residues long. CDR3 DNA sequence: TGTGCCAGCTCAACTAGCGGGGCCGTGAACACCGGGGAGCTGTTTTTT. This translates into CASSTSGAVNTGELFF.